This is a list of T cell receptor beta chains from one sample in a study of cytomegalovirus exposure and HLA in healthy donors. Using immunoSEQ multiplex PCR, the repertoire was profiled, and TCRdb retains in-frame clones only, with some absent. This sample yields about 150,000 clones, of which about two thirds are seen a single time; roughly 2.1% belongs to the top ten. Sequenced input: PBMCs. Receptors originate from a man in his forties or fifties in good health and CMV-seronegative. The CDR3 runs from the conserved cysteine through the conserved F or W. Fields, in order: D gene, V gene, J gene, clone size, CDR3 protein, CDR3 DNA. The D gene is left open where the match is weak. Some rows have no size entry. The others give once, few or many, or a class for an expanded clone.

.,TRBV29-1,TRBJ2-3,.,CSVALGAGGTDTQYF,TGCAGCGTGGCTTTGGGGGCGGGGGGCACAGATACGCAGTATTTT
TRBD1,TRBV27,TRBJ1-2,.,CASSSLPGDRDRYTF,TGTGCCAGCAGTTCCCTCCCTGGGGACAGGGATCGATACACCTTC
.,TRBV6-5,TRBJ1-6,few,CASSYSTAVGVSPLHF,TGTGCCAGCAGTTACTCGACTGCAGTCGGGGTGTCACCCCTCCACTTT
.,TRBV6-1,TRBJ1-1,.,CASSERGGTEAFF,TGTGCCAGCAGTGAAAGGGGGGGCACTGAAGCTTTCTTT
.,TRBV2,TRBJ1-2,.,CASRPDPGIDYGYTF,TGTGCCAGCAGACCGGACCCGGGAATCGACTATGGCTACACCTTC
.,TRBV21-1,TRBJ2-2,.,CASSKLTTSGSTGELFF,TGTGCCAGCAGCAAGCTTACCACTAGCGGGAGTACCGGGGAGCTGTTTTTT
.,TRBV19,TRBJ1-5,.,CASSIAVRGAAGQPQHF,TGTGCCAGTAGTATAGCCGTGCGGGGAGCGGCGGGGCAGCCCCAGCATTTT
.,TRBV27,TRBJ2-1,few,CASSLQRKTTYNEQFF,TGTGCCAGCAGTCTGCAGCGGAAGACTACCTACAATGAGCAGTTCTTC
TRBD1,TRBV6-5,TRBJ1-1,.,CASSYRDSRRAEAFF,TGTGCCAGCAGTTACAGGGACAGTCGGCGCGCTGAAGCTTTCTTT
.,TRBV7-2,TRBJ2-7,.,CASSLATASYEQYF,TGTGCCAGCAGCTTGGCGACAGCCTCCTACGAGCAGTACTTC
.,TRBV13,TRBJ2-1,once,CASSFEQGSYNEQFF,TGTGCCAGCAGCTTTGAGCAGGGCTCCTACAATGAGCAGTTCTTC
.,TRBV5-1,TRBJ1-2,once,CASSNLIDSHHYGYTF,TGCGCCAGCAGCAATCTCATCGACAGTCACCACTATGGCTACACCTTC
.,TRBV25-1,TRBJ2-2,.,CASGYRNTGELFF,TGTGCCAGCGGATACAGAAACACCGGGGAGCTGTTTTTT
.,TRBV19,TRBJ2-5,.,CASSIGSGSLQETQYF,TGTGCCAGTAGTATAGGGAGCGGGTCCCTACAAGAGACCCAGTACTTC
.,TRBV6-1,TRBJ1-1,.,CAGGASMGTEAFF,TGTGCCGGCGGGGCCTCTATGGGCACTGAAGCTTTCTTT
TRBD2,TRBV27,TRBJ2-7,once,CASSLGGDEQYF,TGTGCCAGCAGCCTGGGGGGGGACGAGCAGTACTTC
TRBD2,TRBV6-4,TRBJ2-1,few,CASSGTSGGGHNEQFF,TGTGCCAGCAGTGGGACTAGCGGTGGGGGGCACAATGAGCAGTTCTTC
.,TRBV6-5,TRBJ2-7,few,CASSYGSPLAPDEQYF,TGTGCCAGCAGTTACGGGAGCCCACTGGCCCCGGACGAGCAGTACTTC
.,TRBV5-4,TRBJ2-2,.,CASSPTLTSPGDIGELFF,TGTGCCAGCAGCCCTACTTTAACTAGCCCGGGAGATATCGGGGAGCTGTTTTTT
TRBD1,TRBV7-6,TRBJ1-6,.,CASSTSTGYNSPLHF,TGTGCCAGCAGCACCTCGACAGGGTATAATTCACCCCTCCACTTT
.,TRBV7-9,TRBJ2-7,.,CSSSPPNYEQYF,TGTTCCAGCAGCCCCCCCAACTACGAGCAGTACTTC
.,TRBV28,TRBJ2-7,once,CASSFDVARQYF,TGTGCCAGCAGTTTCGATGTAGCCCGGCAGTACTTC
TRBD1,TRBV14,TRBJ2-7,.,CASSQGPSTGGEQYF,TGTGCCAGCAGCCAAGGGCCATCAACAGGGGGCGAGCAGTACTTC
.,TRBV2,TRBJ1-2,.,CASSRTEDYGYTF,TGTGCCAGCAGCCGGACAGAAGACTATGGCTACACCTTC
.,TRBV7-6,TRBJ1-5,.,CASSLAGRQSSNQPQHF,TGTGCCAGCAGCTTAGCGGGCAGACAAAGTAGCAATCAGCCCCAGCATTTT
.,TRBV5-1,TRBJ1-4,.,CASSFELNEKLFF,TGCGCCAGCAGCTTCGAACTGAATGAAAAACTGTTTTTT
TRBD1,TRBV7-6,TRBJ2-7,.,CASSPSGQIHEQYF,TGTGCCAGCAGCCCTTCGGGACAGATCCACGAGCAGTACTTC
.,TRBV11-2,TRBJ1-1,few,CASSPRGPELNTEAFF,TGTGCCAGCAGCCCACGGGGTCCGGAGCTGAACACTGAAGCTTTCTTT